Presented here are 3 T cell receptor beta chains from one specimen sequenced in a study of spatial heterogeneity in lung cancer. MiXCR was run by TCRdb on the 5' RACE reads, yielding one entry per CDR3 protein. The data show roughly 39,000 distinct CDR3 sequences, around 6.5% seen once. Time point reported: sample taken at primary tumor resection. Unsorted whole RNA of tumor, nontumor lung or frozen PBMC was sequenced. The sample here was PBMCs, taken at surgery. Source of these receptors: a female donor with early-stage non-small cell lung cancer.

This clonotype was recorded many times. The gene calls are TRBV7-3 and TRBJ2-1; 13 bases map to TRBD2. The CDR3 runs to 17 residues. V lost 1 base to trimming and J lost 3 bases; unmatched junction nucleotides: 3. Germline loops: CDR1 SGHTA, CDR2 FQGTGA. DNA of the CDR3: TGTGCCAGCAGCTTAAAGGGACTAGCGGGGAACTACAATGAGCAGTTCTTC. This codes for CASSLKGLAGNYNEQFF.

The chain is built from TRBV2 and TRBJ1-2; 8 nucleotides align to TRBD1. Germline CDR1 SNHLY, CDR2 FYNNEI. V shed 6 bases, J shed 8 bases, and the junction held 11 bases outside the gene matches. This CDR3 contains 14 residues. CDR3 protein: CASRLGQGVYGYTF. DNA of the CDR3: TGTGCCAGCAGGTTAGGACAGGGTGTGTACGGCTACACCTTC.

This clonotype was observed a few times. The chain carries TRBV7-2 and TRBJ1-1, with D unresolved. Trimming took 4 bases from V and 0 from J, leaving 6 bases between them. The germline V gene has CDR1 SGHTA and CDR2 FQGNSA. The CDR3 has 13 residues. In nucleotides, the CDR3 is TGTGCCAGCAGCTCGGCGGTGAACACTGAAGCTTTCTTT. This encodes CASSSAVNTEAFF.